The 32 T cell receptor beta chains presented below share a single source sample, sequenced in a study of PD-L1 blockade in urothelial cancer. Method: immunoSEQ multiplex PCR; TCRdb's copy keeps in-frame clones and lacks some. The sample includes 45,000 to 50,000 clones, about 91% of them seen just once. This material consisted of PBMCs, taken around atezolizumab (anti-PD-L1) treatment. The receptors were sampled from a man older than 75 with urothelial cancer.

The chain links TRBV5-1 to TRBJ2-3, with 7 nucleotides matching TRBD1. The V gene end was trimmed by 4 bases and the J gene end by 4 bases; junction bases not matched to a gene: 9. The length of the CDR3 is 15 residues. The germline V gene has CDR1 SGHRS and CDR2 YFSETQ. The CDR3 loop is CASSHSGGMSDTQYF. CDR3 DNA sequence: TGCGCCAGCAGCCACTCAGGGGGAATGTCAGATACGCAGTATTTT.

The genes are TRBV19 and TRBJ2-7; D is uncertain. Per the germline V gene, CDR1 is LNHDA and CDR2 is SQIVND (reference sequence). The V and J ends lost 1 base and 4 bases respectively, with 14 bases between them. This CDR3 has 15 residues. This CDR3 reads CASSIVPAGSYEQYF. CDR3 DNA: TGTGCCAGTAGTATAGTTCCGGCAGGATCATACGAGCAGTACTTC. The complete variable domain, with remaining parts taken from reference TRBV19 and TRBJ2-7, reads DGGITQSPKYLFRKEGQNVTLSCEQNLNHDAMYWYRQDPGQGLRLIYYSQIVNDFQKGDIAEGYSVSREKKESFPLTVTSAQKNPTAFYLCASSIVPAGSYEQYFGPGTRLTVT.

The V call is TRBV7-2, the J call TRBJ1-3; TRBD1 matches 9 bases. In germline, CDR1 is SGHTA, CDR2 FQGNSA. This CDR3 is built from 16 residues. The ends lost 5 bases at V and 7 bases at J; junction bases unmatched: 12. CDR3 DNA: TGTGCCAGCAGCCTCCTACCGGGACAGGGTTACAACACCATATATTTT. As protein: CASSLLPGQGYNTIYF.

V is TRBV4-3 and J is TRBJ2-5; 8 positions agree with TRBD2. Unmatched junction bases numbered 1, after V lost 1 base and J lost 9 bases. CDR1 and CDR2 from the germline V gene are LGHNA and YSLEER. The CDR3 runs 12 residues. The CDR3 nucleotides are TGCGCCAGCAGCCAAGCGGGGGGGGCCCAGTACTTC. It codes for CASSQAGGAQYF.

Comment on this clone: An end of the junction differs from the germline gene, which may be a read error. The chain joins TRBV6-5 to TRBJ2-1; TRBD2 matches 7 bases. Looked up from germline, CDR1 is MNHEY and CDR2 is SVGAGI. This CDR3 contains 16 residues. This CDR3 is CASSYFGGSSYSEQFF. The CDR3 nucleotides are TGTGCCAGCAGCTACTTCGGGGGGAGCTCCTACAGTGAGCAGTTCTTC.

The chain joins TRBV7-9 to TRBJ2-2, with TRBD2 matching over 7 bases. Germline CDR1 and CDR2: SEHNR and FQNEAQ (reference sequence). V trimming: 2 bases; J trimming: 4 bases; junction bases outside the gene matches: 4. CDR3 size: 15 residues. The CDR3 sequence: CASSLRRGSTGELFF. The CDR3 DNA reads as TGTGCCAGCAGCTTAAGGCGGGGGTCCACCGGGGAGCTGTTTTTT. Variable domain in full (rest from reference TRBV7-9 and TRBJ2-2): DTGVSQNPRHKITKRGQNVTFRCDPISEHNRLYWYRQTLGQGPEFLTYFQNEAQLEKSRLLSDRFSAERPKGSFSTLEIQRTEQGDSAMYLCASSLRRGSTGELFFGEGSRLTVL.

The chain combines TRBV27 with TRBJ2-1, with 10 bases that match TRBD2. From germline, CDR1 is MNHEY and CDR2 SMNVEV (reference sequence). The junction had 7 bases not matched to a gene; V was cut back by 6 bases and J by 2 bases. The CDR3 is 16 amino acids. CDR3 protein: CASRALAGEAYNEQFF. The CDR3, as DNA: TGTGCCAGCAGGGCCCTAGCGGGAGAGGCCTACAATGAGCAGTTCTTC.

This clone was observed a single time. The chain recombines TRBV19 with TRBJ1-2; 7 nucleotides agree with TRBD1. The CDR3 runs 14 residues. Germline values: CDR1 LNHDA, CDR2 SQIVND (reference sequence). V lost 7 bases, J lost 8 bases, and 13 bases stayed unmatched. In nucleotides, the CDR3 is TGTGCCAGTACCACCCCGGCGACAGGGCAAGGCTACACCTTC. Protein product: CASTTPATGQGYTF.

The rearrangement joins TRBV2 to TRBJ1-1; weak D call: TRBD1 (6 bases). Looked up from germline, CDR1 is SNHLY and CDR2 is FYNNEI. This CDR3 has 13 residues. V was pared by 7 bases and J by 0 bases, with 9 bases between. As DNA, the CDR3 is TGTGCCAGCAAGACAGGCATGAACACTGAAGCTTTCTTT. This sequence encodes CASKTGMNTEAFF. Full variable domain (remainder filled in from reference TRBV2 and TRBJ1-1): EPEVTQTPSHQVTQMGQEVILRCVPISNHLYFYWYRQILGQKVEFLVSFYNNEISEKSEIFDDQFSVERPDGSNFTLKIRSTKLEDSAMYFCASKTGMNTEAFFGQGTRLTVV.

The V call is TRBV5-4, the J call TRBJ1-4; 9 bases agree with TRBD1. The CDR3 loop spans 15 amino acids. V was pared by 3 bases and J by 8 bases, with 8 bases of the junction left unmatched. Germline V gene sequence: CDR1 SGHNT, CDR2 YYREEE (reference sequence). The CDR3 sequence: CASSSTGGGGEKLFF. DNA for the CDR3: TGTGCCAGCAGCTCGACAGGGGGAGGAGGAGAAAAACTGTTTTTT.

For the CDR3, the DNA is TGCAGCGTTGGTGCAGGGTACAATGAGCAGTTCTTC. It encodes CSVGAGYNEQFF. The chain links TRBV29-1 to TRBJ2-1, with D tentatively TRBD1 (5 bases). With 4 bases removed from V and 4 bases from J, the gap between germline ends came to 8 bases. The CDR3 length is 12 residues. Per germline, CDR1 SQVTM and CDR2 ANQGSEA.

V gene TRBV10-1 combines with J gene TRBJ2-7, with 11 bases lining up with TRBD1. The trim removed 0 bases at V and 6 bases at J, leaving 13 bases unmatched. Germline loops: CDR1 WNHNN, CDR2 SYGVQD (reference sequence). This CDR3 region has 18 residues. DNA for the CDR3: TGCGCCAGCAGTGAGTCCCCGGGACAGGGGGGCGTTAGTGGCGAGCAGTACTTC. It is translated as CASSESPGQGGVSGEQYF.

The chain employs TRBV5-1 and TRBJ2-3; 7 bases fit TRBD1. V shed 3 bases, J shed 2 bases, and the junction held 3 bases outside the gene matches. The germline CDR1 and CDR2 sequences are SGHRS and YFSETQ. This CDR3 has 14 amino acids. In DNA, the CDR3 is TGCGCCAGCAGCTCCGGACAGGTCACAGATACGCAGTATTTT. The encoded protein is CASSSGQVTDTQYF. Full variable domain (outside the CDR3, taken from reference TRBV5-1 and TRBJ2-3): KAGVTQTPRYLIKTRGQQVTLSCSPISGHRSVSWYQQTPGQGLQFLFEYFSETQRNKGNFPGRFSGRQFSNSRSEMNVSTLELGDSALYLCASSSGQVTDTQYFGPGTRLTVL.

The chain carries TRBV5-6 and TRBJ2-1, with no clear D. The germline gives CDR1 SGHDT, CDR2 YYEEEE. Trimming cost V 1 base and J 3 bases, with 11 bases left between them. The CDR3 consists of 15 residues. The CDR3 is CASSLRHASYNEQFF. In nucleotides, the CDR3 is TGTGCCAGCAGCTTGCGACATGCGAGCTACAATGAGCAGTTCTTC. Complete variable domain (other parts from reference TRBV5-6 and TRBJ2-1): DAGVTQSPTHLIKTRGQQVTLRCSPKSGHDTVSWYQQALGQGPQFIFQYYEEEERQRGNFPDRFSGHQFPNYSSELNVNALLLGDSALYLCASSLRHASYNEQFFGPGTRLTVL.

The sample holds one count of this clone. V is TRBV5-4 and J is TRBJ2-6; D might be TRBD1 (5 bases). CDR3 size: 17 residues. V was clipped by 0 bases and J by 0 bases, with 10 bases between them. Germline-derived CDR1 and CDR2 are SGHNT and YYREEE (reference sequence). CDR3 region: CASSLVGHSSGANVLTF. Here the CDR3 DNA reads TGTGCCAGCAGCTTGGTCGGACACTCCTCTGGGGCCAACGTCCTGACTTTC.

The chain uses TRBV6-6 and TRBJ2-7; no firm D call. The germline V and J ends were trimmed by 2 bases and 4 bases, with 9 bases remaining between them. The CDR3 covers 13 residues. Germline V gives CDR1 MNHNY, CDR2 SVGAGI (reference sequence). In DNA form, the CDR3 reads TGTGCCAGCAGTTACGGCCCGGAGTACGAGCAGTACTTC. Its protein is CASSYGPEYEQYF.

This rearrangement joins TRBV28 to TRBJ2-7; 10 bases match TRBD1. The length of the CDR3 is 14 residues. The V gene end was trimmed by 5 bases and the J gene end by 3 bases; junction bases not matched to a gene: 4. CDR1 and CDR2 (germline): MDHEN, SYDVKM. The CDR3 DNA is TGTGCCAGCAGTCGACAGGGGGCAGACTACGAGCAGTACTTC. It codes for CASSRQGADYEQYF.

Written as DNA, the CDR3 is TGTGCCAGCAGCTTGGGACAGACCTACGAGCAGTACTTC. Encoded protein: CASSLGQTYEQYF. This chain links TRBV11-2 with TRBJ2-7, with 7 bases fitting TRBD1. The V segment lost 3 bases and the J segment 2 bases; nucleotides outside the gene matches: 1. This CDR3 has 13 residues. Germline V gene lookup returns CDR1 SGHAT and CDR2 FQNNGV.

The CDR3 loop is CATSRDLDRSSYEQYF. The CDR3 DNA is TGTGCCACCAGCAGAGATTTGGACAGGAGCTCCTACGAGCAGTACTTC. The chain combines TRBV15 with TRBJ2-7, with TRBD1 matching over 7 bases. The germline V gene encodes CDR1 LNHNV and CDR2 YYDKDF (reference sequence). J gave up 0 bases and V 0 bases, and 5 bases lay outside the gene matches. The CDR3 extends over 16 amino acids.

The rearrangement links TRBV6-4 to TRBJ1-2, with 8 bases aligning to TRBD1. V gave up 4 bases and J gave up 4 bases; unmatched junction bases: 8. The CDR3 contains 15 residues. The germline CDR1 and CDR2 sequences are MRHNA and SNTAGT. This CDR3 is CASSGFDRGGYGYTF. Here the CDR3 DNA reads TGTGCCAGCAGTGGCTTCGACAGGGGAGGCTATGGCTACACCTTC.

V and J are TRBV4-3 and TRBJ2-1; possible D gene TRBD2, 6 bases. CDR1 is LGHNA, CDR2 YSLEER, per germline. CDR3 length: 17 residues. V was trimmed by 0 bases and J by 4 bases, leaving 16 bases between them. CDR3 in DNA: TGCGCCAGCAGCCAAGAAGGGACGGGAGTGGTGTACAATGAGCAGTTCTTC. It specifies CASSQEGTGVVYNEQFF.

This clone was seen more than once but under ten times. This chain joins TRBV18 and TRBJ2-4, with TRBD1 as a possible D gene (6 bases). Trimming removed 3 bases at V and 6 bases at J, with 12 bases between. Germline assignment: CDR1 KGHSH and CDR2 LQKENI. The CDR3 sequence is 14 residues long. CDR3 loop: CASSPPGARNIQYF. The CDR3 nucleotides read TGTGCCAGCTCACCTCCAGGGGCAAGAAACATTCAGTACTTC. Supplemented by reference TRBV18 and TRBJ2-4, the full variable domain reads NAGVMQNPRHLVRRRGQEARLRCSPMKGHSHVYWYRQLPEEGLKFMVYLQKENIIDESGMPKERFSAEFPKEGPSILRIQQVVRGDSAAYFCASSPPGARNIQYFGAGTRLSVL.

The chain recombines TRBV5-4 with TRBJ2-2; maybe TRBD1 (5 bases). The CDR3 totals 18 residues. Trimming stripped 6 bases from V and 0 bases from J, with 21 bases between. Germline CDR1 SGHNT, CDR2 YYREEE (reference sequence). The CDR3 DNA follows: TGTGCCAGCACCCCCATTGGTAAAGGGGTATCGAACACCGGGGAGCTGTTTTTT. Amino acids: CASTPIGKGVSNTGELFF. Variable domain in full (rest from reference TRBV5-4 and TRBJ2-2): ETGVTQSPTHLIKTRGQQVTLRCSSQSGHNTVSWYQQALGQGPQFIFQYYREEENGRGNFPPRFSGLQFPNYSSELNVNALELDDSALYLCASTPIGKGVSNTGELFFGEGSRLTVL.

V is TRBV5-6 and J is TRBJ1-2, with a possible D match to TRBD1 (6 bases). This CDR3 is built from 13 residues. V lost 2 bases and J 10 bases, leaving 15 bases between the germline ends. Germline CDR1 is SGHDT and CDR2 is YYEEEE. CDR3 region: CASSFPRQVLYTF. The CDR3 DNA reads TGTGCCAGCAGCTTCCCCAGACAGGTACTCTACACCTTC.

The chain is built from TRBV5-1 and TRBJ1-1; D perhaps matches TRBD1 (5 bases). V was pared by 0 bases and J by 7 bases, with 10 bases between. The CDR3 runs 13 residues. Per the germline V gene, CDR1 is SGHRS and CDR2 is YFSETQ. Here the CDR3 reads CASSLDRGFEAFF. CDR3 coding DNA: TGCGCCAGCAGCTTGGATCGGGGGTTTGAAGCTTTCTTT.

CDR3 sequence: CASSESTTVFYGYTF. In DNA, the CDR3 is TGTGCCAGCAGTGAAAGTACGACAGTCTTCTATGGCTACACCTTC. The chain couples TRBV25-1 to TRBJ1-2; tentatively, D is TRBD1 (5 bases). Germline-derived CDR1 and CDR2 are MGHDK and SYGVNS. Between the trimmed V and J ends, which lost 2 bases and 4 bases, there was a span of 14 bases. This CDR3 region has 15 residues.

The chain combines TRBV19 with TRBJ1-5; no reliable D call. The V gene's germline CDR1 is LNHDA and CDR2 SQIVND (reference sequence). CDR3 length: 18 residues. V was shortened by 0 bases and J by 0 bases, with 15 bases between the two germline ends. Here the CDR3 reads CASSIDRNIFFSNQPQHF. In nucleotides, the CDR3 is TGTGCCAGTAGTATAGACAGAAACATTTTCTTTAGCAATCAGCCCCAGCATTTT.

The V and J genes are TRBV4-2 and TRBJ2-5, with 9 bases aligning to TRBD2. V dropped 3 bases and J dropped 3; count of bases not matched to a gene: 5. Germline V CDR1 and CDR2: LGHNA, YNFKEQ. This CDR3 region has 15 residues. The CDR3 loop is CASSHSQREEETQYF. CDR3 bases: TGTGCCAGCAGCCATTCCCAGCGGGAGGAAGAGACCCAGTACTTC.

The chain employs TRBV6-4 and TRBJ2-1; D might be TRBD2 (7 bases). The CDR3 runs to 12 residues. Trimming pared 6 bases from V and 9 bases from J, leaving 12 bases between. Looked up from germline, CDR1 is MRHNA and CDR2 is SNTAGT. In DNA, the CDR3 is TGTGCCAGCAGCGCAGGGGAGGGTGAGCAGTTCTTC. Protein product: CASSAGEGEQFF.

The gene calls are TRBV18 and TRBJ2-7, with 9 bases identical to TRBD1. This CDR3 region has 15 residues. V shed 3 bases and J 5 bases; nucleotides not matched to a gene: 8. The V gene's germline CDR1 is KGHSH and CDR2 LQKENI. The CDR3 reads CASSPGDRGMNEQYF. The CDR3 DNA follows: TGTGCCAGCTCACCGGGAGACAGGGGGATGAACGAGCAGTACTTC.

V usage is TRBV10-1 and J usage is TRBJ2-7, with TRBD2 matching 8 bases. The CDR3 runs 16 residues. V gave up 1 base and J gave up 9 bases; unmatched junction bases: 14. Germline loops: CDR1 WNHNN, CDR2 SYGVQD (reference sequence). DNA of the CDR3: TGCGCCAGCAGTGAGTTGACTACTAGCGGTCCTTGGGGGCAGTACTTC. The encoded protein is CASSELTTSGPWGQYF.

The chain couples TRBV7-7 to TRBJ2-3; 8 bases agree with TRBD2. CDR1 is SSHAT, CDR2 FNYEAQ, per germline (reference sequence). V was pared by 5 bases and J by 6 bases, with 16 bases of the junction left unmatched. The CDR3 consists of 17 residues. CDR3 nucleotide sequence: TGTGCCAGCAGCCCTGAGATTCCGGGAGGGCCCGGGGATACGCAGTATTTT. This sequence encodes CASSPEIPGGPGDTQYF.